The table lists the clone carrying this T cell receptor (beta chain) with many counts. Its specificity is not known. Described time point: technical triplicate 3. The unsorted libraries were made from 2 million PBMCs kept at -80 C. This sample was included in a study of neurological immune-mediated disorders. Germline V gene sequence: CDR1 SNHLY, CDR2 FYNNEI. CDR3 size: 11 residues. The V end was cut by 9 bases, the J end by 1 base, with 6 bases between. Overall study results and limits: Multiple sclerosis patients had less TCR clonal expansion than even healthy controls, unlike HTLV-1-associated myelopathy. None of the CDR3 amino acid sequences in expanded clones turned up in more than one subject, which points to private repertoires in all groups.

From 15-18 subjects, over 200 million TCR-beta sequences were obtained in each sequencing run. MiXCR, applied by TCRdb to the 5' RACE reads, yields one record per CDR3 protein. Altogether tens of thousands of distinct CDR3 sequences are present, roughly 21% being singletons, with the ten largest covering about 4.1%. The receptor's source is a man in his sixties with HTLV-1-associated myelopathy (HAM/TSP). Sequences were obtained from PBMCs. The gene calls are TRBV2 and TRBJ1-1, with unresolved D. CDR3 amino acids: CASLRNTEAFF. As DNA, the CDR3 is TGTGCCAGTTTAAGGAACACTGAAGCTTTCTTT.